The 14 T cell receptor beta chains presented below share a single source sample, sequenced in a study of T cell responses to AZD1222 COVID-19 vaccine. Sequencing used immunoSEQ multiplex PCR; TCRdb keeps in-frame clones, though not all of them. The table records roughly 120,000 clones, approximately 83% of them present only once. This sample comprised peripheral blood, obtained on day 0 of AZD1222 vaccination. Source of these receptors: an adult in good health.

The V gene is TRBV7-8, the J gene TRBJ2-2, with D perhaps matching TRBD2 (5 bases). Trimming stripped 4 bases from V and 0 bases from J, with 15 bases between. The germline CDR1 and CDR2 sequences are SGHVS and FQNEAQ. This CDR3 has 17 residues. The CDR3 DNA follows: TGTGCCAGCAGCTGGCCCGGGGAGTTCGCGAACACCGGGGAGCTGTTTTTT. Translated: CASSWPGEFANTGELFF.

The chain joins TRBV9 to TRBJ2-7; 7 bases line up with TRBD1. CDR3 length: 14 amino acids. CDR1 is SGDLS and CDR2 is YYNGEE in the germline V gene. V was pared by 0 bases and J by 3 bases, with 3 bases of the junction left unmatched. CDR3 loop: CASSVGQGYYEQYF. For the CDR3, the DNA is TGTGCCAGCAGCGTAGGACAGGGCTACTACGAGCAGTACTTC.

This clone was picked up one time. The chain employs TRBV11-1 and TRBJ2-7; 8 bases line up with TRBD1. Per the germline V gene, CDR1 is SGHAT and CDR2 is FQDESV (reference sequence). Trimming took 4 bases from V and 4 from J; bases not matched to a gene: 6. This CDR3 has 14 amino acids. CDR3 nucleotides: TGTGCCAGCAGCTACGGGACAGGAGATTACGAGCAGTACTTC. It encodes CASSYGTGDYEQYF.

This rearrangement joins TRBV24-1 to TRBJ1-1, with 8 bases lining up with TRBD1. Germline-derived CDR1 and CDR2 are KGHDR and SFDVKD. This CDR3 has 16 residues. V gave up 6 bases and J gave up 4 bases; unmatched junction bases: 12. This chain's CDR3 is CATSPSPAGGPTEAFF. CDR3 bases: TGTGCCACCAGTCCATCCCCAGCAGGGGGCCCCACTGAAGCTTTCTTT.

This sequence joins TRBV4-1 and TRBJ2-5; D is unclear. The CDR3 loop spans 14 amino acids. The germline gives CDR1 MGHRA, CDR2 YSYEKL. The germline V and J ends were trimmed by 2 bases and 5 bases, with 12 bases remaining between them. The CDR3 sequence: CASSQFQGEETQYF. The CDR3 DNA reads as TGCGCCAGCAGCCAATTCCAAGGAGAGGAGACCCAGTACTTC.

This clone has just a few counts. V is TRBV7-9 and J is TRBJ1-1, with D unclear. Germline V CDR1 and CDR2: SEHNR, FQNEAQ (reference sequence). This CDR3 comprises 16 residues. V lost 5 bases and J 2 bases, leaving 18 bases between the germline ends. The CDR3: CASSPRWGGGNTEAFF. Written as DNA, the CDR3 is TGTGCCAGCAGCCCCCGATGGGGTGGAGGAAACACTGAAGCTTTCTTT.

The chain has TRBV7-8 and TRBJ2-7; TRBD2 matches 9 bases. The ends lost 3 bases at V and 2 bases at J; junction bases unmatched: 2. Germline V gives CDR1 SGHVS, CDR2 FQNEAQ. The CDR3 consists of 14 residues. The CDR3 spells CASSFSGGTYEQYF. The CDR3 DNA follows: TGTGCCAGCAGCTTTAGCGGGGGTACCTACGAGCAGTACTTC.

The chain carries TRBV19 and TRBJ1-2; 7 nucleotides line up with TRBD1. Trimming at V came to 7 bases and at J to 2 bases, leaving 4 bases not matched to a gene. Looked up from germline, CDR1 is LNHDA and CDR2 is SQIVND (reference sequence). The CDR3 spans 13 residues. This chain's CDR3 is CASTGTANYGYTF. CDR3 DNA sequence: TGTGCCAGTACGGGGACAGCCAACTATGGCTACACCTTC.

The chain recombines TRBV2 with TRBJ1-3, with D possibly being TRBD1 (5 bases). V gave up 6 bases and J gave up 1 base, with 19 bases separating them. Germline V lookup: CDR1 SNHLY, CDR2 FYNNEI. This CDR3 contains 17 residues. The CDR3 DNA reads TGTGCCAGCAGCTCCAGCCCGGGGGTCGTATCTGGAAACACCATATATTTT. Its translation: CASSSSPGVVSGNTIYF.

The rearrangement uses TRBV18 and TRBJ2-1, with D perhaps matching TRBD1 (5 bases). V was clipped by 4 bases and J by 8 bases, with 12 bases between them. Germline CDR1 is KGHSH and CDR2 is LQKENI. This CDR3 has 13 amino acids. In DNA, the CDR3 is TGTGCCAGCTCACAAAACCAGGGTGATGAGCAGTTCTTC. It is translated as CASSQNQGDEQFF. Using reference TRBV18 and TRBJ2-1 for the parts outside the CDR3, the full variable domain is NAGVMQNPRHLVRRRGQEARLRCSPMKGHSHVYWYRQLPEEGLKFMVYLQKENIIDESGMPKERFSAEFPKEGPSILRIQQVVRGDSAAYFCASSQNQGDEQFFGPGTRLTVL.

This clone was seen a few times. V gene TRBV6-5 combines with J gene TRBJ2-1, with a weak D call TRBD1 (6 bases). Trimming shortened V by 6 bases and J by 6 bases, and 15 bases separated the two germline ends. The CDR3 is 14 residues long. CDR1 is MNHEY and CDR2 is SVGAGI in the germline V gene. CDR3 nucleotides: TGTGCCAGCAGGGAGTATACAGGGCGCAATGAGCAGTTCTTC. Its translation: CASREYTGRNEQFF.

This clone has just a few counts. This chain joins TRBV4-1 and TRBJ2-7, with 8 bases lining up with TRBD1. The length of the CDR3 is 14 residues. J gave up 2 bases and V 1 base, and 1 base lay outside the gene matches. The V gene's germline CDR1 is MGHRA and CDR2 YSYEKL. The CDR3 nucleotides are TGCGCCAGCAGCCAAGTGGGACAGGCCTACGAGCAGTACTTC. Translating gives CASSQVGQAYEQYF.

V and J are TRBV5-1 and TRBJ1-5; a weak D match, TRBD1 (6 bases). V was pared by 3 bases and J by 3 bases, with 13 bases between. This CDR3 comprises 15 residues. Germline V gene sequence: CDR1 SGHRS, CDR2 YFSETQ. The CDR3 region is CASSSLPGDNQPQHF. The CDR3 nucleotides read TGCGCCAGCAGCTCCCTCCCAGGGGACAATCAGCCCCAGCATTTT. Full variable domain (rest looked up from reference TRBV5-1 and TRBJ1-5): KAGVTQTPRYLIKTRGQQVTLSCSPISGHRSVSWYQQTPGQGLQFLFEYFSETQRNKGNFPGRFSGRQFSNSRSEMNVSTLELGDSALYLCASSSLPGDNQPQHFGDGTRLSIL.

This chain joins TRBV18 and TRBJ2-5; no clear D gene. Trimming took 3 bases from V and 0 from J, leaving 8 bases between them. The CDR3 has 14 residues. CDR1 and CDR2 from the germline V gene are KGHSH and LQKENI. CDR3 in DNA: TGTGCCAGCTCACCTGTCAGCAACCAAGAGACCCAGTACTTC. This sequence encodes CASSPVSNQETQYF.